The rows below give T cell receptor beta chains drawn from one sample of a study of long-term antiretroviral therapy in people with HIV. Libraries were prepared by immunoSEQ multiplex PCR; TCRdb keeps only in-frame clonotypes and omits some of them. Of about 10,000 clones in the sample, approximately 75% are singletons; the top ten hold over 15%. The starting material was unsorted PBMCs, obtained 0.7 years after starting antiretroviral therapy. Source of these receptors: a middle-aged man with HIV. The CDR3 runs from the conserved cysteine through the conserved F or W. Fields, in order: D gene, V gene, J gene, clone size, CDR3 DNA, CDR3 protein. D genes are given only for firm matches. Rows give clone size only sometimes, using once, few, many, or a class for an expanded clone.

.	TRBV5-4	TRBJ2-3	.	TGTGCCAGCAGCTCCTCCACAGATACGCAGTATTTT	CASSSSTDTQYF
.	TRBV21-1	TRBJ1-5	.	TGTGCCAGCAGCAAAGCCGATTCTCAGCCCCAGCATTTT	CASSKADSQPQHF
TRBD2	TRBV11-2	TRBJ2-2	.	TGTGCCAGCAGCTCCCATTCCGGGACTAGTACCGGGGAGCTGTTTTTT	CASSSHSGTSTGELFF
TRBD1	TRBV30	TRBJ1-1	.	TGTGCCTGGAGTGAAGCTCAGGGGGGGACTGAAGCTTTCTTT	CAWSEAQGGTEAFF
.	TRBV7-8	TRBJ1-1	.	TGTGCCAGCAGCTTGAGGGGTTTCACTGAAGCTTTCTTT	CASSLRGFTEAFF
.	TRBV6-4	TRBJ2-2	.	TGTGCCAGCAGGCGCGAAGCGATGAACACCGGGGAGCTGTTTTTT	CASRREAMNTGELFF
.	TRBV30	TRBJ1-1	.	TGTGCCTGTCCGGGGGTTCGCTCTGAAGCTTTCTTT	CACPGVRSEAFF
.	TRBV21-1	TRBJ2-6	.	TGTGCCAGCCTCCCGAGGGAGGTTCTACGGGCCAACGTCCTGACTTTC	CASLPREVLRANVLTF
.	TRBV18	TRBJ2-3	once	TGTGCCAGTTACCACGGCGGGGCTGGCACAGATACGCAGTATTTT	CASYHGGAGTDTQYF
.	TRBV10-2	TRBJ1-5	.	TGCGCCAGCAGTGACGACCCTTGGCCCCAGCATTTT	CASSDDPWPQHF
TRBD2	TRBV12-5	TRBJ2-5	.	TGTGCTAGTGGTTTGGGGTCCGGTAGCGGGCAAGAGACCCAGTACTTC	CASGLGSGSGQETQYF
TRBD1	TRBV4-1	TRBJ1-1	.	TGCGCCAGCAGTCGATCGACAGGACAGGGGGTCCCTGAAGCTTTCTTT	CASSRSTGQGVPEAFF
.	TRBV5-4	TRBJ2-1	.	TGTGCCAGCAGCTTGGGGGGCGGATGGGATAACAATGAGCAGTTCTTC	CASSLGGGWDNNEQFF
.	TRBV7-8	TRBJ2-1	.	TGTGCCAGCAGCCCTATCAATGAGCAGTTCTTC	CASSPINEQFF
.	TRBV7-2	TRBJ1-1	.	TGTGCCAGCAACACTTACATGAACACTGAAGCTTTCTTT	CASNTYMNTEAFF
TRBD2	TRBV7-7	TRBJ2-5	large	TGTGCTAGCAGCTTAAGGCCTAGCGGGCATGGGGGGACCCAGTACTTC	CASSLRPSGHGGTQYF
TRBD1	TRBV18	TRBJ2-7	.	TGTGCCAGCTCCCCGGGACAGTCTTACGAGCAGTACTTC	CASSPGQSYEQYF
.	TRBV7-6	TRBJ2-7	.	TGTGCCAGCAGCTTAGTGACTAGTGGCTACGAGCAGTACTTC	CASSLVTSGYEQYF
.	TRBV7-2	TRBJ1-1	.	TGTGCCAGCAGCTTACGCGTAGCGCAGGCGCCGAACACTGAAGCTTTCTTT	CASSLRVAQAPNTEAFF
TRBD2	TRBV27	TRBJ2-7	once	TGTGCCAGCAACGGACCCGGGACTAGGGGATACGAGCAGTACTTC	CASNGPGTRGYEQYF
TRBD2	TRBV4-3	TRBJ2-3	.	TGCGCCAGCAGCCAAGAACGTGCTAGCGGGAGGGCAGATACGCAGTATTTT	CASSQERASGRADTQYF
.	TRBV7-9	TRBJ1-1	.	TGTGCCAGCAGCTTAGTGGGGGGGAGCACTGAAGCTTTCTTT	CASSLVGGSTEAFF